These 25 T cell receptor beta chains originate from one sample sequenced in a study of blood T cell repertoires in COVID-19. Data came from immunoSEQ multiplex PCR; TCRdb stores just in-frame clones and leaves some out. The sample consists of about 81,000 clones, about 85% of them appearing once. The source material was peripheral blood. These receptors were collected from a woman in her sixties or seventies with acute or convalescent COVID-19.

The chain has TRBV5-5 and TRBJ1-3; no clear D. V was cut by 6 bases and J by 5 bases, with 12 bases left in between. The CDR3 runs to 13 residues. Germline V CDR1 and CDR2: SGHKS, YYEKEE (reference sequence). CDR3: CASIEGTRNTIYF. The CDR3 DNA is TGTGCCAGCATTGAGGGTACGCGAAACACCATATATTTT.

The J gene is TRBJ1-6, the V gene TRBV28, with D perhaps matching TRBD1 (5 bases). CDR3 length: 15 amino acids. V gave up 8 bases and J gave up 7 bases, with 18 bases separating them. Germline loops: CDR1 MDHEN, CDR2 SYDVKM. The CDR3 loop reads CASRIDGARNSPLHF. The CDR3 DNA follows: TGTGCCAGCCGTATAGATGGGGCCCGAAATTCACCCCTCCACTTT.

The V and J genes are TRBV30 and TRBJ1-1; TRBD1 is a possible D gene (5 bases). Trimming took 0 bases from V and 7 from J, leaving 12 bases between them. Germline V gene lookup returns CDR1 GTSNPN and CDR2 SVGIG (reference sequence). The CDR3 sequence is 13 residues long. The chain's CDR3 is CAWSVQSGYEAFF. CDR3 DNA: TGTGCCTGGAGTGTACAGTCAGGGTATGAAGCTTTCTTT.

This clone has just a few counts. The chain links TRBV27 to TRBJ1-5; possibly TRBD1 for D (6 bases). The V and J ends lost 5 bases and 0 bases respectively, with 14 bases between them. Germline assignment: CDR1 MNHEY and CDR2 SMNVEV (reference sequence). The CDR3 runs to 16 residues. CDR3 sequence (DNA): TGTGCCAGCAGTCCCTGGACAGTGGATAGCAATCAGCCCCAGCATTTT. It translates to CASSPWTVDSNQPQHF.

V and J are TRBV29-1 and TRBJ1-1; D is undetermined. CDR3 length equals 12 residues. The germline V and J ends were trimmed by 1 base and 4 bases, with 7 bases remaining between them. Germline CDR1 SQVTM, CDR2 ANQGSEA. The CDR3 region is CSVEADTTEAFF. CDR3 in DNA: TGCAGCGTTGAAGCCGACACCACTGAAGCTTTCTTT. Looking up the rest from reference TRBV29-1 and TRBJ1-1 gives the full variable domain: SAVISQKPSRDICQRGTSLTIQCQVDSQVTMMFWYRQQPGQSLTLIATANQGSEATYESGFVIDKFPISRPNLTFSTLTVSNMSPEDSSIYLCSVEADTTEAFFGQGTRLTVV.

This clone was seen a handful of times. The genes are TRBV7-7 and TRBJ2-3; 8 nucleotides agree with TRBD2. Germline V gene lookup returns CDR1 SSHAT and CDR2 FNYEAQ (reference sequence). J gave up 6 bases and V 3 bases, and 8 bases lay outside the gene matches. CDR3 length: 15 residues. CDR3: CASSLVAGGVDTQYF. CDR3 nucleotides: TGTGCCAGCAGCTTGGTGGCGGGGGGAGTCGATACGCAGTATTTT.

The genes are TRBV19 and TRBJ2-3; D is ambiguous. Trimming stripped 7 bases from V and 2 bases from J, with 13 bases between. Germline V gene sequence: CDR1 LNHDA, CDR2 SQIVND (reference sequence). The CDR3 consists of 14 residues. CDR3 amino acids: CASTRSSNTDTQYF. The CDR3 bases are TGTGCCAGTACGAGATCGTCCAACACAGATACGCAGTATTTT. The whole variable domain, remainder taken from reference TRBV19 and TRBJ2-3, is DGGITQSPKYLFRKEGQNVTLSCEQNLNHDAMYWYRQDPGQGLRLIYYSQIVNDFQKGDIAEGYSVSREKKESFPLTVTSAQKNPTAFYLCASTRSSNTDTQYFGPGTRLTVL.

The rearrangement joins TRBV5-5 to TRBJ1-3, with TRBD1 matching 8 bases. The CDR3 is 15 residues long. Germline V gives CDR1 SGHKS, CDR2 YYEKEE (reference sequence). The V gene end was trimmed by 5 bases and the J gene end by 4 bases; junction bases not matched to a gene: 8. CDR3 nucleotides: TGTGCCAGCAGTTGGACAGGGACGTCCGGAAACACCATATATTTT. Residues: CASSWTGTSGNTIYF.

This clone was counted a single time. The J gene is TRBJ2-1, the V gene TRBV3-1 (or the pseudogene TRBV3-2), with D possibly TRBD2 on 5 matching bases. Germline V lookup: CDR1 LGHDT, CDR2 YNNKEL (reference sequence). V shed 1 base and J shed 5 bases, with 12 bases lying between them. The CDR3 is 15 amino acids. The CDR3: CASSQGSGANNEQFF. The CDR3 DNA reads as TGTGCCAGCAGCCAAGGAAGCGGAGCTAACAATGAGCAGTTCTTC.

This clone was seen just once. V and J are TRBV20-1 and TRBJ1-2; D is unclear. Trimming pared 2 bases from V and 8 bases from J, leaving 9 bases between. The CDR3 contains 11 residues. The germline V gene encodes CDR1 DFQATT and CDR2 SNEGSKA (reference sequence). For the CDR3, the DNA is TGCAGTGCTAGACCAGTACGAGGCTACACCTTC. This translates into CSARPVRGYTF.

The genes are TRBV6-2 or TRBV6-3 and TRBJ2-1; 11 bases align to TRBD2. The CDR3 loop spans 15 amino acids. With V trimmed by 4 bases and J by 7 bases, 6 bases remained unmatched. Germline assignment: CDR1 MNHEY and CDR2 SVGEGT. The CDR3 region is CASSLLAGGFNEQFF. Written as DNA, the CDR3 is TGTGCCAGCAGTTTGCTAGCGGGGGGTTTTAATGAGCAGTTCTTC.

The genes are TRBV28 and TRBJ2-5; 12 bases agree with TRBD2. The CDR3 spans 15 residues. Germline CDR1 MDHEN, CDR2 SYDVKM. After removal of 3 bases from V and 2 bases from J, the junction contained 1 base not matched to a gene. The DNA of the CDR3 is TGTGCCAGCAGTTTCACTAGCGGGGGGCAAGAGACCCAGTACTTC. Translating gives CASSFTSGGQETQYF.

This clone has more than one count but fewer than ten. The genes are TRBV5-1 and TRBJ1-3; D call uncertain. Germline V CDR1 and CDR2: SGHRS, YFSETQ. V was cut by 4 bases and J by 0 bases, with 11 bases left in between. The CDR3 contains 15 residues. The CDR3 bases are TGCGCCAGCAGCCTTCTGTCCTACTCTGGAAACACCATATATTTT. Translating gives CASSLLSYSGNTIYF.

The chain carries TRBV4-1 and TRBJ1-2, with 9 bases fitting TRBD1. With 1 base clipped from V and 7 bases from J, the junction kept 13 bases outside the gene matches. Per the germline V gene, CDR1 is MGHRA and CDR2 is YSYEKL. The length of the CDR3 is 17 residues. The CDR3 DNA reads TGCGCCAGCAGCCAAGCGACAGGGGGTTCGTTTCTCGGTGGCTACACCTTC. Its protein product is CASSQATGGSFLGGYTF.

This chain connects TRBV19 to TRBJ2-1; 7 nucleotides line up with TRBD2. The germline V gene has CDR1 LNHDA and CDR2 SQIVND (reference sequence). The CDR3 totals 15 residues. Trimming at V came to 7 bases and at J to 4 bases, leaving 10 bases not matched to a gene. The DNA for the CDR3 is TGTGCCAGTAAATGGACGGGGGGAGGGTACAATGAGCAGTTCTTC. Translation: CASKWTGGGYNEQFF.

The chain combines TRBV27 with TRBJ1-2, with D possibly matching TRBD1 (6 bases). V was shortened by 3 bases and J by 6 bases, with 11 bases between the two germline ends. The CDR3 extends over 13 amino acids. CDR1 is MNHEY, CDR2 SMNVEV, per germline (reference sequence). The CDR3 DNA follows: TGTGCCAGCAGTTTTTCAGGGGTCGATGGCTACACCTTC. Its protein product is CASSFSGVDGYTF.

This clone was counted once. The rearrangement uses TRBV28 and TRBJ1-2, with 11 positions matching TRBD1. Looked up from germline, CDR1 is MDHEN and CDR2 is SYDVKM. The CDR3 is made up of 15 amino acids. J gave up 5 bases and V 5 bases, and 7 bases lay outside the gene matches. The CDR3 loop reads CASSRPGQGEYGYTF. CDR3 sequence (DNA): TGTGCCAGCAGTCGCCCGGGACAGGGGGAGTATGGCTACACCTTC.

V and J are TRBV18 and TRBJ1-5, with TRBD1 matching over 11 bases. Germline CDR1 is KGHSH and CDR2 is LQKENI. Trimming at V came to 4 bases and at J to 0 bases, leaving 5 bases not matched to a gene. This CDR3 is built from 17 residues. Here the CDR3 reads CASSLRDRGVSNQPQHF. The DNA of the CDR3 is TGTGCCAGCTCACTAAGGGACAGGGGGGTTAGCAATCAGCCCCAGCATTTT.

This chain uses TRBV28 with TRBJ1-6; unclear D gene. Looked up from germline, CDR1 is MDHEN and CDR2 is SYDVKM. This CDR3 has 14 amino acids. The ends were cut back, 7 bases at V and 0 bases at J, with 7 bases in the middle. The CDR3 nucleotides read TGTGCCAGCACCGAGAGCTCCTATAATTCACCCCTCCACTTT. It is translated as CASTESSYNSPLHF.

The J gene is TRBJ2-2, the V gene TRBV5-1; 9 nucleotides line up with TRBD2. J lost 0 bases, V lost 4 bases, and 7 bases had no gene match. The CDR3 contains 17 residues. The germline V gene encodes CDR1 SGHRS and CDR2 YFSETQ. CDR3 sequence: CASSTPGLAPNTGELFF. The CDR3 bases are TGCGCCAGCAGCACTCCGGGACTAGCTCCGAACACCGGGGAGCTGTTTTTT. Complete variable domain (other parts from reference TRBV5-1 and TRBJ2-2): KAGVTQTPRYLIKTRGQQVTLSCSPISGHRSVSWYQQTPGQGLQFLFEYFSETQRNKGNFPGRFSGRQFSNSRSEMNVSTLELGDSALYLCASSTPGLAPNTGELFFGEGSRLTVL.

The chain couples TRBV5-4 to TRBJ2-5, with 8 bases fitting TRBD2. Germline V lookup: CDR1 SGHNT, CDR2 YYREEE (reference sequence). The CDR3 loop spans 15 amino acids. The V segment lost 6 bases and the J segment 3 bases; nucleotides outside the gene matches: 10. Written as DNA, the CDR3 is TGTGCCAGCAACTTTAGAGCGGGAGAAAAAGAGACCCAGTACTTC. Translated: CASNFRAGEKETQYF.

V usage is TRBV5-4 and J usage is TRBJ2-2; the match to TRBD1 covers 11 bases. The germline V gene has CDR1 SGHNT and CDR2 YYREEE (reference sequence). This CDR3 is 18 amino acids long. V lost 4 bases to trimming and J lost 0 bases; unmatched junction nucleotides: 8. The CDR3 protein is CASSRGGQGAPNTGELFF. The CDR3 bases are TGTGCCAGCAGCCGGGGCGGACAGGGGGCGCCGAACACCGGGGAGCTGTTTTTT.

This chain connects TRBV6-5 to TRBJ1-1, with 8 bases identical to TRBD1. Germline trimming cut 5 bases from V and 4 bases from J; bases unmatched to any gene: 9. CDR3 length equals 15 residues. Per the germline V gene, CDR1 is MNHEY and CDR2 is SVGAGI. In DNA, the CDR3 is TGTGCCAGCAGTCCCAGGACAGGGAGGGCCACTGAAGCTTTCTTT. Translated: CASSPRTGRATEAFF.

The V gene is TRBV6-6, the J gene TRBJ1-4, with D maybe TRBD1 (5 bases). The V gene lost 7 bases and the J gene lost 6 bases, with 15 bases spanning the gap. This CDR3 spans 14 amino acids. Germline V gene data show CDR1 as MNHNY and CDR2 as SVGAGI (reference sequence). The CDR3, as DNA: TGTGCCAGCACCTACGGGGGGAATGATGAAAAACTGTTTTTT. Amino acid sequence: CASTYGGNDEKLFF.

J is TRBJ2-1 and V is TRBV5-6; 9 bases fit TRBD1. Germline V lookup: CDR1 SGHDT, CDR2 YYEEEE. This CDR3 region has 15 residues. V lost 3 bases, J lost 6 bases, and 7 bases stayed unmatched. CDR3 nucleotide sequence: TGTGCCAGCAGCTACCGGGACAGGGATAGCAATGAGCAGTTCTTC. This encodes CASSYRDRDSNEQFF.